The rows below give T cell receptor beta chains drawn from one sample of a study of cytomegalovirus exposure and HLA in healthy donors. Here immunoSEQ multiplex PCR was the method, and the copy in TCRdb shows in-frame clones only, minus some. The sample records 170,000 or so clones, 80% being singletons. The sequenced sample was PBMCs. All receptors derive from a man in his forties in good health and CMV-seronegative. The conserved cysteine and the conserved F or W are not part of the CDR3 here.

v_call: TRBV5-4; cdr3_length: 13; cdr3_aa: ASSLQPQGASGYT
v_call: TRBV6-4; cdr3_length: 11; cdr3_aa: ASSASNTGELF
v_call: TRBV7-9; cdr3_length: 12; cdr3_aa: ASSLNRELGEQY
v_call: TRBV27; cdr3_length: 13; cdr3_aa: ARGGGSRTSYEQY
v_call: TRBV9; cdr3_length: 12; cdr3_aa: ASSSGQENQPQH
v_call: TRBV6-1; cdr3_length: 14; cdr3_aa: ASSALTGATNEKLF
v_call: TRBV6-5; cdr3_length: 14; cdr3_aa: ASSLGAGGDTGELF
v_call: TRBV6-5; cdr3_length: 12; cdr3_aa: ASSWGGVNTEAF
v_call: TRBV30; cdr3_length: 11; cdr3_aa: AWSPWAYNEQF
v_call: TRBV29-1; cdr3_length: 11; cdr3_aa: SGRQGQNNEQF
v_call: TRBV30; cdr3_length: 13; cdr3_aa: AWSVAVGGAYGYT
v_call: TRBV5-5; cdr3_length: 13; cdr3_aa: ASTSSVAGADTQY
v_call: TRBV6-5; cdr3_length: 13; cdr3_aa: ASSYSASGNYGYT
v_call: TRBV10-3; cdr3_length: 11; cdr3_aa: AIRGLADYGYT
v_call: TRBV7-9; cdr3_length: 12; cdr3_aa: ASSLGPSRDTQY
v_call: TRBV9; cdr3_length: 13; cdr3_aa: ASSVGSGGNTEAF
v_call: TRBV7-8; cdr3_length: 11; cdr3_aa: ASSVREDQPQH
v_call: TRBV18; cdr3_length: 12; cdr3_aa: ASSPSGGGYEQY
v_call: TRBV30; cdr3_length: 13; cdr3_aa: AWSGSGRATDTQY
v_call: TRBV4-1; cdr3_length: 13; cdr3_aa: ASSQDQDGLYGYT
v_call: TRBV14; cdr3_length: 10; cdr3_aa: ASSHEGTEAF
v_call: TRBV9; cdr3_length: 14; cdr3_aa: ASSLTEGRDTGELF
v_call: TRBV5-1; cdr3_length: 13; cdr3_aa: ASSFSAGRNTEAF
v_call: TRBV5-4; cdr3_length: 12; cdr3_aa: ASSFQGLDQPQH
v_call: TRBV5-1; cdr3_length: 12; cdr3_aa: ASSAGLFNYGYT
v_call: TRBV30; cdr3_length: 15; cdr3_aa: AWSAPGTEATNEKLF
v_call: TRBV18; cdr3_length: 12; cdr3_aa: ASSPPSRGNEQF
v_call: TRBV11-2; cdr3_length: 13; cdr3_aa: ASSLSRDRVREQY
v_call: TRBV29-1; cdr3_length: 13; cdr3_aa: SVSRHSGIADEQF
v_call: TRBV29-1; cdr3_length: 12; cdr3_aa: SVGGGQGDTEAF
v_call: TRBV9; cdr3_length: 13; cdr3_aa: ASSVESGAAYEQY
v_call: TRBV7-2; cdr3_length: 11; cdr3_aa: ASSFDRGSEAF
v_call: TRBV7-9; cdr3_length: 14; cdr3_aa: SSSLIGSRTYNEQF
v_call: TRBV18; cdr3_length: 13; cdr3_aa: ASSPNYGLAYEQY
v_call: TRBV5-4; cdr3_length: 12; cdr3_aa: ASSLDRSNSPLH
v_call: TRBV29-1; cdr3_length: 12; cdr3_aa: SVGTGVYQETQY
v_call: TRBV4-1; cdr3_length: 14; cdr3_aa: ASSQAGTGVNSPLH
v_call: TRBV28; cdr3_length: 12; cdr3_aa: ASSPGDRAQPQH
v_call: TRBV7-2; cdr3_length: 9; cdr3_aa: ASSGAYEQY
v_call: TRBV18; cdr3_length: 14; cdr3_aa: ASSPGLAGSTDTQY
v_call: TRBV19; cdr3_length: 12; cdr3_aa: ASSLDRGNYGYT
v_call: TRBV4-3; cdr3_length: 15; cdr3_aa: ASSQVGTGAYTGELF
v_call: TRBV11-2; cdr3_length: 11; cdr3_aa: ASSRQQNYGYT
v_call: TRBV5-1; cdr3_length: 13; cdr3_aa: ASSLEGAHPYEQY
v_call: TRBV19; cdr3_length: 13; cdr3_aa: ATAPGLVFTGELF
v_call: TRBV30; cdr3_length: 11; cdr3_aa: AWSVGPPEVLF
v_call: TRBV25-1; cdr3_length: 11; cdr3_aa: ASRDSGYNEQF
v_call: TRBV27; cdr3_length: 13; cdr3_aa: ASSLKLYSNQPQH
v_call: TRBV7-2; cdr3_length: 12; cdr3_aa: ASSYGGGASIQY
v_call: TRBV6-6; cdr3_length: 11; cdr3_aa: ASSYSSSYEQY
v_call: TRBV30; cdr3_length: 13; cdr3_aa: AWSVGQGGVETQY
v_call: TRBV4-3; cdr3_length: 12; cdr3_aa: ASSQGYGSREAF
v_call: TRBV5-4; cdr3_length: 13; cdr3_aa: ASSLNPGSQETQY
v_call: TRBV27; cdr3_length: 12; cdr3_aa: AVKPQGMNTEAF
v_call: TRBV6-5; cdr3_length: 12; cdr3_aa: ASTAGQSNTEAF
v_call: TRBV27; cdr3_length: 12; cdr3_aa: ASSLGGIGQPQH
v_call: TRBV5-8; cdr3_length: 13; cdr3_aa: ASSAGTASYNEQF
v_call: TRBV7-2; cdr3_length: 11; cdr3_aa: ASSYDRNYGYT